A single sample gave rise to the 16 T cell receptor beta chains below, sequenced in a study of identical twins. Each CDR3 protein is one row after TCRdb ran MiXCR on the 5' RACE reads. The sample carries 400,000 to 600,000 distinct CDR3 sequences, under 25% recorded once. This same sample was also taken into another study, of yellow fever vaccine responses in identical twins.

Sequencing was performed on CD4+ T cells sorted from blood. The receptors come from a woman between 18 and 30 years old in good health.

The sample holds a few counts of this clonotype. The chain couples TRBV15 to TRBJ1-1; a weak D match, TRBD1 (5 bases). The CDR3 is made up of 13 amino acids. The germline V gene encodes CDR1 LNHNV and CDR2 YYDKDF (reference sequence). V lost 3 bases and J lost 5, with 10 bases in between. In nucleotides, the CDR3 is TGTGCCACCAGCAGTGGAGAGGGGACTGAAGCTTTCTTT. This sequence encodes CATSSGEGTEAFF.

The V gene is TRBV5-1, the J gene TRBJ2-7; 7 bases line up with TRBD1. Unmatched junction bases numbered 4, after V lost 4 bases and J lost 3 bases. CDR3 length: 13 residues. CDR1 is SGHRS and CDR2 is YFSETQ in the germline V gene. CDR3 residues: CASSLRTGYEQYV. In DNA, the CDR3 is TGCGCCAGCAGCCTCCGGACAGGCTACGAGCAGTACGTC.

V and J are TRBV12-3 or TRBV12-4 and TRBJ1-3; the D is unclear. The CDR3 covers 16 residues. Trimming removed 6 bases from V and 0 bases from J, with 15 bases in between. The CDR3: CASSRTRRDSGNTIYF. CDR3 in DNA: TGTGCCAGCAGCCGGACGCGCAGAGACTCTGGAAACACCATATATTTT.

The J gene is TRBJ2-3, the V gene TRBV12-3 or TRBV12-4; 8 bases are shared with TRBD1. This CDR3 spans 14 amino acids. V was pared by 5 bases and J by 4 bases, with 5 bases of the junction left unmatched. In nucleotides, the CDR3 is TGTGCCAGCAGTGAGACAGGGGTTGCAGATACGCAGTATTTT. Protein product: CASSETGVADTQYF.

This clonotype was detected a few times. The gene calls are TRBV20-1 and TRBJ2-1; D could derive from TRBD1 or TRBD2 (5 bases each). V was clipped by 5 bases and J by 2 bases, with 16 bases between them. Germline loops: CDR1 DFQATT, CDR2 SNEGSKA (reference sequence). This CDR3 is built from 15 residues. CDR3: CSAPRLGDTYNEQFF. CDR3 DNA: TGCAGTGCTCCCCGCCTGGGGGATACCTACAATGAGCAGTTCTTC.

The CDR3 coding sequence is TGTGCCAGTAGTAAACAGGGGCTTGATTCGGTGACCCAGTACTTC. It translates to CASSKQGLDSVTQYF. The rearrangement joins TRBV19 to TRBJ2-5; 7 bases are a match to TRBD1. The CDR3 covers 15 residues. V shed 4 bases and J 7 bases; nucleotides not matched to a gene: 12. From germline, CDR1 is LNHDA and CDR2 SQIVND (reference sequence).

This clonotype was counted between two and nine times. In DNA form, the CDR3 reads TGTGCCACCAGTGAGTGGACTAGCGGGAGTTCCTACAATGAGCAGTTCTTC. Translation gives CATSEWTSGSSYNEQFF. The chain couples TRBV24-1 to TRBJ2-1; 13 nucleotides match TRBD2. The V segment lost 4 bases and the J segment 1 base; nucleotides outside the gene matches: 3. The CDR3 has 17 amino acids. CDR1 is KGHDR and CDR2 is SFDVKD in the germline V gene.

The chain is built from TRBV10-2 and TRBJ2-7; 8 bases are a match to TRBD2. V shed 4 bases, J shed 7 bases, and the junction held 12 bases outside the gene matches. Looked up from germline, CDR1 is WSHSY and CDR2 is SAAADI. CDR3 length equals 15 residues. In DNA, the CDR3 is TGCGCCAGCAGTGTGGTAGGGGAAGGGACTAGTGAGCAGTACTTC. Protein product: CASSVVGEGTSEQYF.

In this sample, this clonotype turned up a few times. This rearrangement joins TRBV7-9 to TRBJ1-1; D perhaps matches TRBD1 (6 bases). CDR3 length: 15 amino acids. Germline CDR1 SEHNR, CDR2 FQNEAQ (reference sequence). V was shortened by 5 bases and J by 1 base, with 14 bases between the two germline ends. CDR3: CASSNRQGSNTEAFF. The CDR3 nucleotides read TGTGCCAGCAGCAACCGCCAGGGGTCGAACACTGAAGCTTTCTTT. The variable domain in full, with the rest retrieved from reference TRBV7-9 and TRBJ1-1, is DTGVSQNPRHKITKRGQNVTFRCDPISEHNRLYWYRQTLGQGPEFLTYFQNEAQLEKSRLLSDRFSAERPKGSFSTLEIQRTEQGDSAMYLCASSNRQGSNTEAFFGQGTRLTVV.

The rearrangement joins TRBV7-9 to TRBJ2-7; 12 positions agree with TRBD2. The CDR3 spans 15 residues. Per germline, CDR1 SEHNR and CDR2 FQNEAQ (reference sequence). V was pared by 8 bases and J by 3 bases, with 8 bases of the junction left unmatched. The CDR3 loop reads CASSIWTSGDYEQYF. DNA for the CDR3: TGTGCCAGCTCGATTTGGACTAGCGGGGACTACGAGCAGTACTTC.

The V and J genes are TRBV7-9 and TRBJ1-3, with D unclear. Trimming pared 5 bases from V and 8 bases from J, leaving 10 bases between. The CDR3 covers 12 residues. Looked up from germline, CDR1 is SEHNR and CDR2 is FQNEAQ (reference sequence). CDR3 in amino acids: CASSGAPDTIYF. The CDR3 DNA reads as TGTGCCAGCAGCGGCGCCCCGGACACCATATATTTT.

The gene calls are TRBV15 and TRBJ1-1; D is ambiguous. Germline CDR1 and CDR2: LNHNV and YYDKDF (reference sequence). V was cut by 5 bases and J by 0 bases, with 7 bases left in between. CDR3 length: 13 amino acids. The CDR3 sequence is CATSGRLNTEAFF. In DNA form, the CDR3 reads TGTGCCACCAGCGGGAGACTGAACACTGAAGCTTTCTTT.

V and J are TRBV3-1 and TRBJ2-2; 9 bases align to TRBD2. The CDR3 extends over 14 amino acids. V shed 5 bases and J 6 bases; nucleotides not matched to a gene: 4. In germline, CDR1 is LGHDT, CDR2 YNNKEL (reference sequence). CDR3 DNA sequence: TGTGCCAGCAGCACCGGGACTAGCCCCGGGGAGCTGTTTTTT. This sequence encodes CASSTGTSPGELFF.

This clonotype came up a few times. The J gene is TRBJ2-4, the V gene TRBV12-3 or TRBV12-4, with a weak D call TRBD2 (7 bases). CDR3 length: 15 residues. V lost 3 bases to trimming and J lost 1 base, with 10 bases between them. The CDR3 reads CASSFTGGAKNIQYF. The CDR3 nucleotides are TGTGCCAGCAGTTTCACGGGGGGCGCCAAAAACATTCAGTACTTC.

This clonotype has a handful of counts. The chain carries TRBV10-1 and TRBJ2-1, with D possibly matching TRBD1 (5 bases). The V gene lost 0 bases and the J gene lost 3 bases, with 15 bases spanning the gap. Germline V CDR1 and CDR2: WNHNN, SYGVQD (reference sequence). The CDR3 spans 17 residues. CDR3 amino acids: CASSESTEIRNYNEQFF. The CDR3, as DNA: TGCGCCAGCAGTGAGTCGACAGAGATACGAAACTACAATGAGCAGTTCTTC.

In DNA form, the CDR3 reads TGTGCCAGCAGTTCAAATCCCCCTTTGATCACCTACAATGAGCAGTTCTTC. Its protein product is CASSSNPPLITYNEQFF. The chain has TRBV12-3 or TRBV12-4 and TRBJ2-1; D is unclear. Trimming removed 4 bases at V and 2 bases at J, with 18 bases between. There are 17 residues in the CDR3.